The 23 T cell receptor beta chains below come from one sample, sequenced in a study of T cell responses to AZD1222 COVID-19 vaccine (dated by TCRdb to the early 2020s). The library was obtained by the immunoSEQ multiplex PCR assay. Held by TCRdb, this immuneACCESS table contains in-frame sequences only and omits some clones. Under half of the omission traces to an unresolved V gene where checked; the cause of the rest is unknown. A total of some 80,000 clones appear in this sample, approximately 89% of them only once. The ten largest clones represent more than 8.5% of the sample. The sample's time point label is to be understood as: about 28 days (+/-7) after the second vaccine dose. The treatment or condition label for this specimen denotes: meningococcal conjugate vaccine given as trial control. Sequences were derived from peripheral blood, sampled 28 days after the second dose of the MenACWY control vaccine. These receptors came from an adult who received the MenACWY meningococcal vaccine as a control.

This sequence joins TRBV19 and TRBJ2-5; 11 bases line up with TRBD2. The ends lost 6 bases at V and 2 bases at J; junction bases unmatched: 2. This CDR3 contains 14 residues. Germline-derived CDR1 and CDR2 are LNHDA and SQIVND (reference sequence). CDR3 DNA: TGTGCCAGTAGGGGACTAGCGGAACAAGAGACCCAGTACTTC. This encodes CASRGLAEQETQYF.

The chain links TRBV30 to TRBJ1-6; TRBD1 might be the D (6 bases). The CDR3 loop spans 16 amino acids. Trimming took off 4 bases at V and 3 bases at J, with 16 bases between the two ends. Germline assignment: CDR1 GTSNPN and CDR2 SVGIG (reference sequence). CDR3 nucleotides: TGTGCCTGGACCCAGGACAGCATGAACTATAATTCACCCCTCCACTTT. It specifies CAWTQDSMNYNSPLHF. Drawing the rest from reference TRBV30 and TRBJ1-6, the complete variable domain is SQTIHQWPATLVQPVGSPLSLECTVEGTSNPNLYWYRQAAGRGLQLLFYSVGIGQISSEVPQNLSASRPQDRQFILSSKKLLLSDSGFYLCAWTQDSMNYNSPLHFGNGTRLTVT.

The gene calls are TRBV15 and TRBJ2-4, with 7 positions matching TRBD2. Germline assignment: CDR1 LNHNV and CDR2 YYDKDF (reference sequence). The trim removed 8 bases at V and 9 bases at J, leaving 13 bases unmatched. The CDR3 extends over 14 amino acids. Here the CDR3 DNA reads TGTGCCACCTCAAGGGGAGGGGCCCAGCCCATTCAGTACTTC. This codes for CATSRGGAQPIQYF.

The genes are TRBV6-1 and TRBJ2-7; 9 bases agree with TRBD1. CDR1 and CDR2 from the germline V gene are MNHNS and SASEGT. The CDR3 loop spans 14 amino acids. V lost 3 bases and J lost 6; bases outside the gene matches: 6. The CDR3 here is CASSEVPTGGEQYF. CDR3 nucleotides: TGTGCCAGCAGTGAGGTACCGACAGGGGGCGAGCAGTACTTC.

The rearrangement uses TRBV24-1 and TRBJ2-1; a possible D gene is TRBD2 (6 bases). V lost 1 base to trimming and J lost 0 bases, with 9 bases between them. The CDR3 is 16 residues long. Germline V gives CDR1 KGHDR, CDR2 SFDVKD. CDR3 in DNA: TGTGCCACCAGTGATTTATCCGGGAGCTCCTACAATGAGCAGTTCTTC. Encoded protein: CATSDLSGSSYNEQFF.

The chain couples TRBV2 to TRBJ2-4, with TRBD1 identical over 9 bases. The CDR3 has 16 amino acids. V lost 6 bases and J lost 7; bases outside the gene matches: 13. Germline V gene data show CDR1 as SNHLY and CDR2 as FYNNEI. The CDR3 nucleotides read TGTGCCAGCAGGGCTAGAACCGGGACAGGGAAGAACATTCAGTACTTC. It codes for CASRARTGTGKNIQYF.

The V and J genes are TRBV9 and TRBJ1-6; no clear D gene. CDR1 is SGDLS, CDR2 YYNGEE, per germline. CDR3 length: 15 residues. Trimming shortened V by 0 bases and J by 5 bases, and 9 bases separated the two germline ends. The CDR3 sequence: CASSVEFSDNSPLHF. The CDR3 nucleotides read TGTGCCAGCAGCGTAGAGTTTTCCGATAATTCACCCCTCCACTTT. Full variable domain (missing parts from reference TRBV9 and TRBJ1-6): DSGVTQTPKHLITATGQRVTLRCSPRSGDLSVYWYQQSLDQGLQFLIQYYNGEERAKGNILERFSAQQFPDLHSELNLSSLELGDSALYFCASSVEFSDNSPLHFGNGTRLTVT.

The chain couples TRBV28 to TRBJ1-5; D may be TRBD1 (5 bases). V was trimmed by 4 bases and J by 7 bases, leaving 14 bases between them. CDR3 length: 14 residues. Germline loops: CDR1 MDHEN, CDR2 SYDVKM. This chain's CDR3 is CASSYETRGQPQHF. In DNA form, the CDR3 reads TGTGCCAGCAGTTACGAAACAAGGGGACAGCCCCAGCATTTT.

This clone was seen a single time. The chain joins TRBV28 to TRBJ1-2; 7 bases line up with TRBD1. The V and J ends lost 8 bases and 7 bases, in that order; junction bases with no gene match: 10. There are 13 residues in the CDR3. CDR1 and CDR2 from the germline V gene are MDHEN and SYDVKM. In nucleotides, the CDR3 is TGTGCCAGCCACCTAGGGGGACAGATTGGCTACACCTTC. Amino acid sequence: CASHLGGQIGYTF.

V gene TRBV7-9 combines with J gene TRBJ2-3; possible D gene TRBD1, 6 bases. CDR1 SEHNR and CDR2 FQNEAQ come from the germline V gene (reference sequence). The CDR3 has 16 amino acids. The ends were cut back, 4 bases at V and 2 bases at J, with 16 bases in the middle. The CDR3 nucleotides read TGTGCCAGCAGCTACGGGACAACCTATGCCACAGATACGCAGTATTTT. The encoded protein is CASSYGTTYATDTQYF.

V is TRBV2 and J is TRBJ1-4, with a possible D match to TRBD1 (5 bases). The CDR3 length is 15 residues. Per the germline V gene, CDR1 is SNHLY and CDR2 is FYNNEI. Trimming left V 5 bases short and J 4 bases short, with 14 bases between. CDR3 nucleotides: TGTGCCAGCAGTAGCGGGCAGGGACTTAATGAAAAACTGTTTTTT. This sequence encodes CASSSGQGLNEKLFF.

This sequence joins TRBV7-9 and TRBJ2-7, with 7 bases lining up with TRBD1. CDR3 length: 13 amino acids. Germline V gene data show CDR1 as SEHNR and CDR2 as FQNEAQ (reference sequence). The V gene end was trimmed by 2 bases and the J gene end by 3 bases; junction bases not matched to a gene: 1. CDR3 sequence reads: CASSLNRGYEQYF. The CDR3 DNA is TGTGCCAGCAGCTTAAACAGGGGCTACGAGCAGTACTTC.

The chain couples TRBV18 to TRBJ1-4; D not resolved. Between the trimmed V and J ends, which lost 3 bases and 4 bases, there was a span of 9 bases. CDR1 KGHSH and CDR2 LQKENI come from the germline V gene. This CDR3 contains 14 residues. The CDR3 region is CASSPVMDNEKLFF. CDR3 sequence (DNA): TGTGCCAGCTCACCGGTCATGGATAATGAAAAACTGTTTTTT.

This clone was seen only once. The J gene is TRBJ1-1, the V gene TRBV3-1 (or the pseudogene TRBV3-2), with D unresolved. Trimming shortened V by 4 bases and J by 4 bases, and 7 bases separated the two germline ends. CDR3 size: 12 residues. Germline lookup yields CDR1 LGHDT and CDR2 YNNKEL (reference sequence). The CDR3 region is CASSRGGTEAFF. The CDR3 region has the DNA TGTGCCAGCAGCCGGGGAGGCACTGAAGCTTTCTTT.

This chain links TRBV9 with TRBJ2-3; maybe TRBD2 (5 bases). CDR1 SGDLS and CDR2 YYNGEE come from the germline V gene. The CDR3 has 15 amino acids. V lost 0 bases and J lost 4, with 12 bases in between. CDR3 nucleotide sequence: TGTGCCAGCAGCGTAGGAGGAGCGGAATCAGATACGCAGTATTTT. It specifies CASSVGGAESDTQYF. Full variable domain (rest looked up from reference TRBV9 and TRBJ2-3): DSGVTQTPKHLITATGQRVTLRCSPRSGDLSVYWYQQSLDQGLQFLIQYYNGEERAKGNILERFSAQQFPDLHSELNLSSLELGDSALYFCASSVGGAESDTQYFGPGTRLTVL.

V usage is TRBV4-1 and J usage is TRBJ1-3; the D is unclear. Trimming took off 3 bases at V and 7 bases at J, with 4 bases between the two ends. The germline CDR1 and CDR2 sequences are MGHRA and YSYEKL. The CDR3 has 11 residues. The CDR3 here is CASSQANTIYF. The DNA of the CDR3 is TGCGCCAGCAGCCAGGCCAACACCATATATTTT.

CDR3 nucleotide sequence: TGTGCCAGCAGTTACGCCACTGGACAGGGAGGCTACACCTTC. Translation gives CASSYATGQGGYTF. The genes are TRBV6-6 and TRBJ1-2; 8 bases line up with TRBD1. V shed 2 bases, J shed 8 bases, and the junction held 7 bases outside the gene matches. This CDR3 region has 14 residues. Germline CDR1 reads MNHNY; CDR2 reads SVGAGI (reference sequence).

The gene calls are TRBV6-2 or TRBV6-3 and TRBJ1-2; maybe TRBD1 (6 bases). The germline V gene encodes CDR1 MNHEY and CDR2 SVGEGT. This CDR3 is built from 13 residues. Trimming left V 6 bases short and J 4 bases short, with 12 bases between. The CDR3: CASSSGQIYGYTF. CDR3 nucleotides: TGTGCCAGCAGCTCCGGACAGATCTATGGCTACACCTTC.

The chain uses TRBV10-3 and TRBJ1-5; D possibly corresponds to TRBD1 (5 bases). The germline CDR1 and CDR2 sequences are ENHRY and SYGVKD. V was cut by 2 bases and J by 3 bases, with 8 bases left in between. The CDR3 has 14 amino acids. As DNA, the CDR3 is TGTGCCATCAGTGAGGACAGAGACAATCAGCCCCAGCATTTT. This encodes CAISEDRDNQPQHF.

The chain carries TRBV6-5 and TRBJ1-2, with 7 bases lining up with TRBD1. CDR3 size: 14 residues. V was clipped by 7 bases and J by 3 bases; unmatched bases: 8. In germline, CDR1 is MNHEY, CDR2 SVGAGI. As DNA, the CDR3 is TGTGCCAGCAATCCGACAGGGAAGGACTATGGCTACACCTTC. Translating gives CASNPTGKDYGYTF.

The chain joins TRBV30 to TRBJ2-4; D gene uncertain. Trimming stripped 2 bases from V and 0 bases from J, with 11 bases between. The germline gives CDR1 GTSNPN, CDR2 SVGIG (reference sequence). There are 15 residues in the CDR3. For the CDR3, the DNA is TGTGCCTGGAGTCCGCCGGGCCTAGCCAAAAACATTCAGTACTTC. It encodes CAWSPPGLAKNIQYF.

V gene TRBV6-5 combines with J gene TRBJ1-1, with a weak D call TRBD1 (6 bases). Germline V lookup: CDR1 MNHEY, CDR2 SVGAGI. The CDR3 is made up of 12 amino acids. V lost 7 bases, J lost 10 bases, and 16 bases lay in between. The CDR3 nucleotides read TGTGCCAGCAACCAAGGGGGGCGGGCAGCTTTCTTT. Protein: CASNQGGRAAFF.

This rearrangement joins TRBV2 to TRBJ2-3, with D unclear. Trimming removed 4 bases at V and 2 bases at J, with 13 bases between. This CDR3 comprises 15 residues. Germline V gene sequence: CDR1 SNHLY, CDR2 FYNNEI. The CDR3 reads CASSVEKSYTDTQYF. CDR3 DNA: TGTGCCAGCAGTGTCGAGAAAAGCTACACAGATACGCAGTATTTT.